Below, 14 T cell receptor beta chains from the same sample are listed, as sequenced in a study of long-term antiretroviral therapy in people with HIV. Assay version v3.0 of immunoSEQ was used, and it was run at survey level. Profiling relied on immunoSEQ multiplex PCR, and the TCRdb table lists in-frame clones only, not all of them. Of about 27,000 clones in the sample, 85% were seen once. The sample here was unsorted PBMCs, taken 2.3 years after starting antiretroviral therapy. These receptors all stem from a man aged 40-55 years with HIV.

This chain uses TRBV28 with TRBJ1-4; maybe TRBD1 (6 bases). Per the germline V gene, CDR1 is MDHEN and CDR2 is SYDVKM. The CDR3 totals 17 residues. V was clipped by 5 bases and J by 5 bases, with 21 bases between them. Here the CDR3 reads CASSSLGGQARNEKLFF. CDR3 nucleotide sequence: TGTGCCAGCAGTAGCTTGGGGGGGCAGGCCCGCAATGAAAAACTGTTTTTT.

This clone was detected only once. The chain is built from TRBV11-2 and TRBJ2-1; 10 positions match TRBD2. CDR1 SGHAT and CDR2 FQNNGV come from the germline V gene. CDR3 size: 15 residues. Trimming removed 5 bases from V and 5 bases from J; junction bases left unmatched: 6. The CDR3, as DNA: TGTGCCAGCAGCACCACCGGGACTAGCGACAATGAGCAGTTCTTC. Translated, it gives CASSTTGTSDNEQFF.

The V and J genes are TRBV4-1 and TRBJ2-3; 10 bases agree with TRBD2. The CDR3 is 20 residues long. V dropped 0 bases and J dropped 0; count of bases not matched to a gene: 12. Germline V CDR1 and CDR2: MGHRA, YSYEKL. The DNA for the CDR3 is TGCGCCAGCAGCCAAGATCATGGAACTAGCGGGGCCCGAAGCACAGATACGCAGTATTTT. Translation gives CASSQDHGTSGARSTDTQYF.

This chain connects TRBV11-2 to TRBJ2-2; the match to TRBD1 covers 7 bases. The CDR3 is 16 residues long. Germline V gene data show CDR1 as SGHAT and CDR2 as FQNNGV. The trim removed 5 bases at V and 2 bases at J, leaving 8 bases unmatched. The CDR3 bases are TGTGCCAGCAGCCTTGGGGACAGCCAAAACACCGGGGAGCTGTTTTTT. It is translated as CASSLGDSQNTGELFF.

Note on this clone: A junction end diverges from the germline sequence, so it may reflect a read error. At the DNA level, this CDR3 is encoded by other sequences in the same sample as well. The chain links TRBV7-7 to TRBJ2-2; 9 bases line up with TRBD1. This CDR3 is 15 amino acids long. From germline, CDR1 is SSHAT and CDR2 FNYEAQ (reference sequence). CDR3 nucleotides: TGTGCTAGCAGCCCTACCGGGACAGGGTCCGGGGAGCTGTTTTTT. It codes for CASSPTGTGSGELFF.

The V gene is TRBV7-2, the J gene TRBJ2-7; D is ambiguous. This CDR3 contains 12 residues. The V end was cut by 2 bases, the J end by 2 bases, with 4 bases between. CDR1 is SGHTA and CDR2 is FQGNSA in the germline V gene. The CDR3 DNA sequence: TGTGCCAGCAGCTTATTCGCCTACGAGCAGTACTTC. Its translation: CASSLFAYEQYF. The entire variable domain, with the rest obtained from reference TRBV7-2 and TRBJ2-7, is as follows: GAGVSQSPSNKVTEKGKDVELRCDPISGHTALYWYRQSLGQGLEFLIYFQGNSAPDKSGLPSDRFSAERTGGSVSTLTIQRTQQEDSAVYLCASSLFAYEQYFGPGTRLTVT.

This clone was observed a single time. CDR3 region: CASRAVISNEQFF. DNA for the CDR3: TGTGCCAGCAGGGCCGTGATTAGCAATGAGCAGTTCTTC. This chain connects TRBV6-1 to TRBJ2-1; D is unresolved. The CDR3 contains 13 residues. The germline CDR1 and CDR2 sequences are MNHNS and SASEGT. Trimming took off 6 bases at V and 6 bases at J, with 12 bases between the two ends.

The V and J genes are TRBV14 and TRBJ2-3; D gene ambiguous. With 4 bases removed from V and 0 bases from J, the gap between germline ends came to 5 bases. The CDR3 spans 13 residues. Germline lookup yields CDR1 SGHDN and CDR2 FVKESK. The CDR3 sequence: CASSPTSTDTQYF. CDR3 DNA: TGTGCCAGCAGCCCGACTAGCACAGATACGCAGTATTTT.

The chain combines TRBV27 with TRBJ1-1; D call uncertain. The germline V gene has CDR1 MNHEY and CDR2 SMNVEV (reference sequence). The V end was cut by 5 bases, the J end by 4 bases, with 11 bases between. The CDR3 loop spans 13 amino acids. The CDR3 here is CASSMAGSTEAFF. The CDR3 coding sequence is TGTGCCAGCAGTATGGCGGGGAGCACTGAAGCTTTCTTT.

This sequence joins TRBV7-9 and TRBJ2-4, with D possibly matching TRBD1 (6 bases). Germline CDR1 and CDR2: SEHNR and FQNEAQ (reference sequence). CDR3 size: 16 residues. V lost 5 bases and J 0 bases, leaving 14 bases between the germline ends. CDR3 in amino acids: CASSPRTELAKNIQYF. The CDR3 bases are TGTGCCAGCAGCCCAAGGACAGAACTAGCCAAAAACATTCAGTACTTC.

This chain links TRBV7-6 with TRBJ1-5; no clear D. V lost 1 base and J lost 6, with 13 bases in between. Germline loops: CDR1 SGHVS, CDR2 FNYEAQ. This CDR3 comprises 15 residues. Here the CDR3 reads CASSLDRVGFQPQHF. The CDR3 DNA sequence: TGTGCCAGCAGCTTAGATCGAGTCGGGTTTCAGCCCCAGCATTTT.

With regard to this clone: Mismatch with germline at one junction end may stem from a read error. The chain joins TRBV10-3 to TRBJ2-3; 10 bases are a match to TRBD2. The CDR3 covers 14 residues. From germline, CDR1 is ENHRY and CDR2 SYGVKD. CDR3 residues: CATKAGGPGDTQYF. The CDR3 DNA reads TGTGCCACCAAAGCGGGGGGGCCCGGAGATACGCAATATTTT.

CDR3 bases: TGTGCCAGCAGCGTAGAGCCAGAGGACACCTATGGCTACACCTTC. This codes for CASSVEPEDTYGYTF. V gene TRBV9 combines with J gene TRBJ1-2, with D tentatively TRBD1 (5 bases). Germline V lookup: CDR1 SGDLS, CDR2 YYNGEE. Trimming removed 0 bases from V and 4 bases from J, with 13 bases in between. This CDR3 spans 15 amino acids. Drawing the rest from reference TRBV9 and TRBJ1-2, the complete variable domain is DSGVTQTPKHLITATGQRVTLRCSPRSGDLSVYWYQQSLDQGLQFLIQYYNGEERAKGNILERFSAQQFPDLHSELNLSSLELGDSALYFCASSVEPEDTYGYTFGSGTRLTVV.

V and J are TRBV6-4 and TRBJ1-3, with TRBD1 identical over 8 bases. The germline V gene encodes CDR1 MRHNA and CDR2 SNTAGT. After removal of 7 bases from V and 0 bases from J, the junction contained 14 bases not matched to a gene. The CDR3 contains 18 residues. The CDR3 spells CASTRSRGQENSGNTIYF. The CDR3 DNA reads TGTGCCAGCACCAGGTCCCGGGGACAGGAGAACTCTGGAAACACCATATATTTT.